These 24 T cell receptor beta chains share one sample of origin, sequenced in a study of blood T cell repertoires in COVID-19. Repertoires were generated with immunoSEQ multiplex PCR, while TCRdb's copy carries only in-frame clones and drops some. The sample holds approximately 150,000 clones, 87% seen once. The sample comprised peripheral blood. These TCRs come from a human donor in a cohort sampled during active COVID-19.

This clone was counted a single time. CDR3 DNA sequence: TGTGCCAGCAGTCCCCTCCGGACTGTTGCGGGCTACACCTTC. Translation gives CASSPLRTVAGYTF. The J gene is TRBJ1-2, the V gene TRBV6-2 or TRBV6-3; D remains unclear. The CDR3 loop spans 14 amino acids. CDR1 MNHEY and CDR2 SVGEGT come from the germline V gene. V lost 5 bases to trimming and J lost 8 bases, with 18 bases between them.

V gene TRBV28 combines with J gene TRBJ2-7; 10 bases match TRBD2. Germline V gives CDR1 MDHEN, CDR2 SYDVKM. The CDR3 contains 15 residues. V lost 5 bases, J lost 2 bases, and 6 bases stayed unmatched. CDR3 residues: CASSLDSGGTYEQYF. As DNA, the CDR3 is TGTGCCAGCAGTCTCGATAGCGGGGGGACCTACGAGCAGTACTTC. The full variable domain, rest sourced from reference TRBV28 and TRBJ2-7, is DVKVTQSSRYLVKRTGEKVFLECVQDMDHENMFWYRQDPGLGLRLIYFSYDVKMKEKGDIPEGYSVSREKKERFSLILESASTNQTSMYLCASSLDSGGTYEQYFGPGTRLTVT.

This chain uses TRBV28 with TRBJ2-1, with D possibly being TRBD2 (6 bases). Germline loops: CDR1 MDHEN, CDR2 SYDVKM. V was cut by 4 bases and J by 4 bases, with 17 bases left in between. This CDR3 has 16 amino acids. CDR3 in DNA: TGTGCCAGCAGTTCCCCCCGGGGGACTTCGTACAATGAGCAGTTCTTC. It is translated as CASSSPRGTSYNEQFF.

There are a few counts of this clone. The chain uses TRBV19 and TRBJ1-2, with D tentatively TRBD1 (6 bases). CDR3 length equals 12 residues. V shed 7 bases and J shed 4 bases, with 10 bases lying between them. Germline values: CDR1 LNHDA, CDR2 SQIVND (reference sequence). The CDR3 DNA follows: TGTGCCAGTATGGGGGCGAGCTATGGCTACACCTTC. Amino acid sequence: CASMGASYGYTF.

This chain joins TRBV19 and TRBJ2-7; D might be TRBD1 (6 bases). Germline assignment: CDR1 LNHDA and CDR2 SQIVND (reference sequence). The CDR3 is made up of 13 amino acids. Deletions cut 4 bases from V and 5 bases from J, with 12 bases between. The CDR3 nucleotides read TGTGCCAGTAGTAGAGGGACAACCCACGAGCAGTACTTC. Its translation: CASSRGTTHEQYF. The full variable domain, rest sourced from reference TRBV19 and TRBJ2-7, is DGGITQSPKYLFRKEGQNVTLSCEQNLNHDAMYWYRQDPGQGLRLIYYSQIVNDFQKGDIAEGYSVSREKKESFPLTVTSAQKNPTAFYLCASSRGTTHEQYFGPGTRLTVT.

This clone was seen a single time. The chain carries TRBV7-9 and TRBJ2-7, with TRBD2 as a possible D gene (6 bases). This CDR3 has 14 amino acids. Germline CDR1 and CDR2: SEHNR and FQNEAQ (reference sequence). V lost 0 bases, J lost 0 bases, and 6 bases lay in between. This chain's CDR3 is CASSLARDSYEQYF. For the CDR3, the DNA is TGTGCCAGCAGCTTAGCGCGGGACTCCTACGAGCAGTACTTC.

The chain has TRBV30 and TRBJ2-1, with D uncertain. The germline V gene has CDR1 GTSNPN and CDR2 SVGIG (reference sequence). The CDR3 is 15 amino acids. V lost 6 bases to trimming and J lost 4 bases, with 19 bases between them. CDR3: CACHHQVQLYNEQFF. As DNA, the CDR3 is TGTGCCTGCCACCATCAGGTCCAACTTTACAATGAGCAGTTCTTC.

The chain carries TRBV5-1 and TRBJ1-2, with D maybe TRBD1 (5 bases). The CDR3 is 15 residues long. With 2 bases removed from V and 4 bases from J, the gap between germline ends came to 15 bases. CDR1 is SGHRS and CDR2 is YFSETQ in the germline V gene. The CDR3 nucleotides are TGCGCCAGCAGCTTACCCACGACAGAAAGCTATGGCTACACCTTC. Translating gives CASSLPTTESYGYTF.

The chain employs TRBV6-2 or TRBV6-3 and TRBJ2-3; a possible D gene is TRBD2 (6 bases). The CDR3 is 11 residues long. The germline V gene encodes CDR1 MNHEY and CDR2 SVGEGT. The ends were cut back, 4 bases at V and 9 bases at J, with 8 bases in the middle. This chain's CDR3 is CASSSGDTQYF. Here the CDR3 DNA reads TGTGCCAGCAGTTCGGGAGACACGCAGTATTTT.

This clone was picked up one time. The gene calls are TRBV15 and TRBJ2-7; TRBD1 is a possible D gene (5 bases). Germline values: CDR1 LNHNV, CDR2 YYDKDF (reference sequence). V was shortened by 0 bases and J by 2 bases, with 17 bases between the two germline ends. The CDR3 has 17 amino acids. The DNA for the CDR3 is TGTGCCACCAGCAGAGATAGGGGCAGACGGATCACCTACGAGCAGTACTTC. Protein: CATSRDRGRRITYEQYF.

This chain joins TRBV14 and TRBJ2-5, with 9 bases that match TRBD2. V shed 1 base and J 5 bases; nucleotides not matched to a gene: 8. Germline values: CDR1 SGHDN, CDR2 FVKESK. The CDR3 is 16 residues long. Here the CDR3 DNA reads TGTGCCAGCAGCCAAGTACGGAGCGGGAGGTTGGAGACCCAGTACTTC. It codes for CASSQVRSGRLETQYF.

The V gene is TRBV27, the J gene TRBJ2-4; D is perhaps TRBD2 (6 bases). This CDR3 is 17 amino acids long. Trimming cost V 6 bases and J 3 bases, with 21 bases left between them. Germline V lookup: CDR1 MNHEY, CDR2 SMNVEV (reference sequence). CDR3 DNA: TGTGCCAGCAGATTTAACGGGGGTTTGGGGGGCAAAAACATTCAGTACTTC. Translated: CASRFNGGLGGKNIQYF.

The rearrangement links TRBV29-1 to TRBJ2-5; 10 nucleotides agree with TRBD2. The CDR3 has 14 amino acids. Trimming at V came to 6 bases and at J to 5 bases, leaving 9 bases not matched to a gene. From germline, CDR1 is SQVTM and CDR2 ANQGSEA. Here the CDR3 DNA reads TGCAGCGTAGCGGGAGGGCCACACAAGGAGACCCAGTACTTC. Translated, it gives CSVAGGPHKETQYF.

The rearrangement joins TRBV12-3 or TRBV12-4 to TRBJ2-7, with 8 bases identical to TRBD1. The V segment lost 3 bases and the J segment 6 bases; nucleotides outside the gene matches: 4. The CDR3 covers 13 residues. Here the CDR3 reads CASSLAGGVEQYF. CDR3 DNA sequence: TGTGCCAGCAGTTTGGCAGGGGGCGTCGAGCAGTACTTC.

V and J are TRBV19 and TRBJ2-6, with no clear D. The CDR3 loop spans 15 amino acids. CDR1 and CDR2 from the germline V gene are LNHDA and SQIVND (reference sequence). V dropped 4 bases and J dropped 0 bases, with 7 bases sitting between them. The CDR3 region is CASSTELSGANVLTF. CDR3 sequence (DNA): TGTGCCAGTAGTACCGAACTCTCTGGGGCCAACGTCCTGACTTTC.

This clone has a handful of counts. The CDR3, as DNA: TGTGCCAGCAGTAACCGTCGGGAAAGGTACGAGCAGTACTTC. It translates to CASSNRRERYEQYF. This chain links TRBV6-5 with TRBJ2-7, with a possible D match to TRBD2 (5 bases). Trimming removed 5 bases from V and 4 bases from J, with 15 bases in between. From germline, CDR1 is MNHEY and CDR2 SVGAGI. CDR3 length: 14 residues.

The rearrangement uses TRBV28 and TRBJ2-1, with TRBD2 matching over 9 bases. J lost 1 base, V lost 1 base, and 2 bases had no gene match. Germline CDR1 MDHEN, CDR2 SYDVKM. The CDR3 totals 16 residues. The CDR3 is CASSLSLAGSYNEQFF. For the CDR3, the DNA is TGTGCCAGCAGTTTATCACTAGCGGGTTCCTACAATGAGCAGTTCTTC.

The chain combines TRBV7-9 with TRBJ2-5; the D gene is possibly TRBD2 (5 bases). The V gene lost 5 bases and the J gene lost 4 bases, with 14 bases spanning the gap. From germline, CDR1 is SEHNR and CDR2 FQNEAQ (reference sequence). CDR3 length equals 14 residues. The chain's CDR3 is CASSVPGGGETQYF. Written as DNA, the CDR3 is TGTGCCAGCAGCGTACCCGGAGGAGGAGAGACCCAGTACTTC.

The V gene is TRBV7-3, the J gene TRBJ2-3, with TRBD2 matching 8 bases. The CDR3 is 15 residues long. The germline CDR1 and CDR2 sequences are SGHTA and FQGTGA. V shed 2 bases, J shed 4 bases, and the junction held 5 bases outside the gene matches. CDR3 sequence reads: CASSLDGGASDTQYF. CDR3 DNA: TGTGCCAGCAGCTTAGACGGGGGGGCTTCAGATACGCAGTATTTT.

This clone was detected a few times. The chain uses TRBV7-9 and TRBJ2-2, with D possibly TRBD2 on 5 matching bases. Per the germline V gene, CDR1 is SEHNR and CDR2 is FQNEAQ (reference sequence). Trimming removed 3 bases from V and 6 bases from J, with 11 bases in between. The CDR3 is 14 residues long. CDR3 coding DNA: TGTGCCAGCAGCTTCGGGGTCCCTGCCGGGGAGCTGTTTTTT. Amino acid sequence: CASSFGVPAGELFF.

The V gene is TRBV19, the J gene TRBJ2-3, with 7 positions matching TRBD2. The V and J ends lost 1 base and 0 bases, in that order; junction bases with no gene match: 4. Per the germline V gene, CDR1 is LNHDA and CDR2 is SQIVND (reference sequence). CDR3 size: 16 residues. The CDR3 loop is CASSIGLAESTDTQYF. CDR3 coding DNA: TGTGCCAGTAGTATAGGCCTAGCGGAAAGCACAGATACGCAGTATTTT.

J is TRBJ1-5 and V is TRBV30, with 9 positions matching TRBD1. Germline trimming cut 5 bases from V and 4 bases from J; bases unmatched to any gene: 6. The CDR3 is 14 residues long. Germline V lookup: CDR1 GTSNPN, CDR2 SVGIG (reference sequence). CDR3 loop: CAWAGTGQNQPQHF. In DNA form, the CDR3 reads TGTGCCTGGGCCGGGACAGGGCAAAATCAGCCCCAGCATTTT.

CDR3 in DNA: TGTGCCAGCAGTGAAAAGGACAGGGGCAATTATAACTATGGCTACACCTTC. Residues: CASSEKDRGNYNYGYTF. The V gene is TRBV6-1, the J gene TRBJ1-2; 9 bases match TRBD1. With V trimmed by 2 bases and J by 1 base, 8 bases remained unmatched. CDR3 length: 17 residues. Germline CDR1 and CDR2: MNHNS and SASEGT.

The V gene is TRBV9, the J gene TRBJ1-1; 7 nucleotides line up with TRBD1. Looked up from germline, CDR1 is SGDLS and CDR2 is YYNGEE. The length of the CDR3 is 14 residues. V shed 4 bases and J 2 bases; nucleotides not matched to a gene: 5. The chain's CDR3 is CASSPRQGNTEAFF. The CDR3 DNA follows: TGTGCCAGCAGCCCGCGACAGGGAAACACTGAAGCTTTCTTT.